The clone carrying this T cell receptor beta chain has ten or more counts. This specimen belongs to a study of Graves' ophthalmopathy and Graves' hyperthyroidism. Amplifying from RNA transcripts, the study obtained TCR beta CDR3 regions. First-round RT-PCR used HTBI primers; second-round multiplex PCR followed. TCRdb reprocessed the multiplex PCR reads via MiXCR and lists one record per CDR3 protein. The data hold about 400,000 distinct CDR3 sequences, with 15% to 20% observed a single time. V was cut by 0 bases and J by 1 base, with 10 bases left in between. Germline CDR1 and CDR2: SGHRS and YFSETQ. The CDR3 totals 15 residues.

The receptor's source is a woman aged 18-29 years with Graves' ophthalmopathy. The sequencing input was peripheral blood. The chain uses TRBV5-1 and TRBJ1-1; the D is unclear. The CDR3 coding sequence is TGCGCCAGCAGCTTGGCCGAGTTCGGGAACACTGAAGCTTTCTTT. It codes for CASSLAEFGNTEAFF.